This T cell receptor beta chain was found in a study of T cell responses to AZD1222 COVID-19 vaccine. Overall study results and limits: Spike-specific TCR breadth and depth were elevated following two AZD1222 doses. It should be noted that donors were predominantly white British and more often female, and clonal diversity was possibly underestimated.

This CDR3 spans 18 amino acids. Germline values: CDR1 LNHDA, CDR2 SQIVND (reference sequence). The junction had 14 bases not matched to a gene; V was cut back by 5 bases and J by 2 bases. The data were produced by immunoSEQ multiplex PCR, yet TCRdb's version contains in-frame clones alone and is incomplete. Altogether roughly 180,000 clones are present, over 80% being singletons, with the ten largest covering 2.5% to 3%. Remarks on this clone: The antigen is not known.

This specimen was peripheral blood, taken on day 0 of MenACWY control vaccination. The clonotype was recovered from an adult in good health. The V and J genes are TRBV19 and TRBJ2-5; 10 nucleotides match TRBD1. CDR3 nucleotide sequence: TGTGCCAGTAGTCTGTCCGGGACAGGGGTCCCATCGCAAGAGACCCAGTACTTC. Residues: CASSLSGTGVPSQETQYF.